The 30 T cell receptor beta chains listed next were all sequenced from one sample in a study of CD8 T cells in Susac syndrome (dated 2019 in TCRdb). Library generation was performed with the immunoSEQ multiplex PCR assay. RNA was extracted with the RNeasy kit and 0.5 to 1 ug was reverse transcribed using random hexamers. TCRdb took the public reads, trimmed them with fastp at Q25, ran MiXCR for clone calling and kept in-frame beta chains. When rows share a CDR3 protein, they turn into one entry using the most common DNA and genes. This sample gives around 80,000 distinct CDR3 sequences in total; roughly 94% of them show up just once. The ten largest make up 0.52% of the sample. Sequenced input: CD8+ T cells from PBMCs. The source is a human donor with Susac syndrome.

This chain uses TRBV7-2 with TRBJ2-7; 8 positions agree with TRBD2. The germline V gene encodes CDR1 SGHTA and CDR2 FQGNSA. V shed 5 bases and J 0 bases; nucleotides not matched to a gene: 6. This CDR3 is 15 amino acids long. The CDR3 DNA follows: TGTGCCAGCAGCGCGGGACTAGTCAACTCCTACGAGCAGTACTTC. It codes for CASSAGLVNSYEQYF.

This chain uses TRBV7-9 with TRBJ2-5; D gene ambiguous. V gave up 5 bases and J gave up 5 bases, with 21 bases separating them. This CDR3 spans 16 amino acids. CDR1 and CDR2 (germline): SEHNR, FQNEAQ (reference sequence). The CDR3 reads CASSVSSSGPKETQYF. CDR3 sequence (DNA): TGTGCCAGCAGCGTATCGTCGTCGGGCCCAAAGGAGACCCAGTACTTC.

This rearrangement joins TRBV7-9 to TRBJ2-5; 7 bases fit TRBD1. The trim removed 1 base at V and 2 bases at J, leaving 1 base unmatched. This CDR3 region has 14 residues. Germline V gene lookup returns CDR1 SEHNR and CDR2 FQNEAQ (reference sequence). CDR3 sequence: CASSLEGAQETQYF. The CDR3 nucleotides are TGTGCCAGCAGCTTAGAGGGGGCTCAAGAGACCCAGTACTTC.

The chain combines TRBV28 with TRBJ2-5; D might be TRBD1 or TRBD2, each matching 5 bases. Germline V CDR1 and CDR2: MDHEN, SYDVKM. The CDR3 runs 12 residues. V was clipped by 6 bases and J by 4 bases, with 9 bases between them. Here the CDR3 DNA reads TGTGCCAGCAGCCGGGGCGGAGAGACCCAGTACTTC. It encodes CASSRGGETQYF. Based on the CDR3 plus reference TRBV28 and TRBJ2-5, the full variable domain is DVKVTQSSRYLVKRTGEKVFLECVQDMDHENMFWYRQDPGLGLRLIYFSYDVKMKEKGDIPEGYSVSREKKERFSLILESASTNQTSMYLCASSRGGETQYFGPGTRLLVL.

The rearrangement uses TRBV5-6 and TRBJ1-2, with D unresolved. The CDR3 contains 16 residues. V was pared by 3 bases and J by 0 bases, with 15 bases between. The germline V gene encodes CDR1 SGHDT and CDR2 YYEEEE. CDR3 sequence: CASSYFRVLANYGYTF. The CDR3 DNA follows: TGTGCCAGCAGCTATTTTCGAGTGTTGGCTAACTATGGCTACACCTTC.

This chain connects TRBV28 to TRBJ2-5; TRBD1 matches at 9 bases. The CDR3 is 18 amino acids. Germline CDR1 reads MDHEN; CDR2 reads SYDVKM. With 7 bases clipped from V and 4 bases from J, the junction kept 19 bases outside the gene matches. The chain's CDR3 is CASKATDRGQGIGETQYF. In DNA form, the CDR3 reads TGTGCCAGCAAAGCAACCGACCGGGGACAGGGAATCGGAGAGACCCAGTACTTC.

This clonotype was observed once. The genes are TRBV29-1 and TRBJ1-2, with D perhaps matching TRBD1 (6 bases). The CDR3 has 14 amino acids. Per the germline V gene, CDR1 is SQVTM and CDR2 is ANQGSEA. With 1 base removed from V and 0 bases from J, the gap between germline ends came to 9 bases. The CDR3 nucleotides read TGCAGCGTTGAAGGCAGGGGCCCTAACTATGGCTACACCTTC. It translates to CSVEGRGPNYGYTF.

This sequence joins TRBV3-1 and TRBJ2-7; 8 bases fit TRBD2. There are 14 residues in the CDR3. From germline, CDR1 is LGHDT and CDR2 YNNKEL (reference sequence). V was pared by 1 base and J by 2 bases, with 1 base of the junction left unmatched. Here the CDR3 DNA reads TGTGCCAGCAGCCAAGGAGCGGGGGCCTACGAGCAGTACTTC. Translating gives CASSQGAGAYEQYF.

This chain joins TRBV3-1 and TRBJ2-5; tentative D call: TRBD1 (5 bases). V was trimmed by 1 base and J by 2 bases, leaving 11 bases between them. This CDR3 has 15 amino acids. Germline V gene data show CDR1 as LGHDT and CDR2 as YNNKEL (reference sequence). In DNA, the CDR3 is TGTGCCAGCAGCCAAGGGACAAGGATACAAGAGACCCAGTACTTC. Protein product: CASSQGTRIQETQYF.

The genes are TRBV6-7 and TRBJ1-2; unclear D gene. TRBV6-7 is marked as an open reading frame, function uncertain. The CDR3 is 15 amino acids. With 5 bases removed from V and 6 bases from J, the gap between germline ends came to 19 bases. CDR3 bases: TGTGCCAGCAGTATCTCCTGTGGTGGGAGACATGGCTACACCTTC. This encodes CASSISCGGRHGYTF.

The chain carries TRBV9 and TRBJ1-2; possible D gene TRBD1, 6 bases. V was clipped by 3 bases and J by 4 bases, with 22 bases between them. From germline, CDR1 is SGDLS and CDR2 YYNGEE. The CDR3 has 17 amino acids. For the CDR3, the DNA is TGTGCCAGCAGCGGGCTACGGCAGGCTCAAGGGGGCTATGGCTACACCTTC. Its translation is CASSGLRQAQGGYGYTF.

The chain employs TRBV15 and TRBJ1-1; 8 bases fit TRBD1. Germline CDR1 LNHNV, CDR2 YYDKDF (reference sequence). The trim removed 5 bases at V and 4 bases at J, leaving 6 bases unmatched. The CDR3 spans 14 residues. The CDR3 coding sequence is TGTGCCACCAGCGACCCAGGGGGCCGCACTGAAGCTTTCTTT. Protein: CATSDPGGRTEAFF.

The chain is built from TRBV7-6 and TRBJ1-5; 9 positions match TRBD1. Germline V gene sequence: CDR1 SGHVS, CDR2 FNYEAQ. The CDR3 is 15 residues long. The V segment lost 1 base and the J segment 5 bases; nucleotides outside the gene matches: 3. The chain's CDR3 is CASSLEQGAYQPQHF. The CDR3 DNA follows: TGTGCCAGCAGCTTAGAACAGGGGGCGTATCAGCCCCAGCATTTT.

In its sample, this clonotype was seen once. CDR3 nucleotide sequence: TGTGCCAGCAAGGCAGTTGACTCACCCCTCCACTTT. Its protein product is CASKAVDSPLHF. The chain is built from TRBV11-2 and TRBJ1-6; D remains ambiguous. V lost 7 bases to trimming and J lost 10 bases, with 11 bases between them. CDR1 and CDR2 from the germline V gene are SGHAT and FQNNGV. The CDR3 contains 12 residues.

Written as DNA, the CDR3 is TGTGCCAGCACCTTTCAAATGAACACTGAAGCTTTCTTT. Protein: CASTFQMNTEAFF. The chain combines TRBV7-9 with TRBJ1-1; D uncertain. Germline CDR1 and CDR2: SEHNR and FQNEAQ (reference sequence). This CDR3 contains 13 residues. The V end was cut by 7 bases, the J end by 0 bases, with 9 bases between.

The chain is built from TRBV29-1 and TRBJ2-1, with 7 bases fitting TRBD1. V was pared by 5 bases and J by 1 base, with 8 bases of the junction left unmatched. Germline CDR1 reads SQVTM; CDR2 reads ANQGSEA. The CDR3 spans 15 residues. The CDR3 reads CSVITGTESYNEQFF. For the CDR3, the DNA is TGCAGCGTTATTACCGGGACAGAGTCCTACAATGAGCAGTTCTTC.

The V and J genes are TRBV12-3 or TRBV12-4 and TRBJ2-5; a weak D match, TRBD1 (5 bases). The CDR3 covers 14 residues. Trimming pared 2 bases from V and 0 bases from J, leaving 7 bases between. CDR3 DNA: TGTGCCAGCAGTTTATGGGGCAACCAAGAGACCCAGTACTTC. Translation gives CASSLWGNQETQYF.

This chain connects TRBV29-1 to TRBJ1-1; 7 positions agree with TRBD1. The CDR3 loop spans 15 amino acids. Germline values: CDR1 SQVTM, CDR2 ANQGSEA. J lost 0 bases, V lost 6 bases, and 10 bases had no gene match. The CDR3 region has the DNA TGCAGCGTGCCCCGGGACAGCAATATGAACACTGAAGCTTTCTTT. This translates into CSVPRDSNMNTEAFF.

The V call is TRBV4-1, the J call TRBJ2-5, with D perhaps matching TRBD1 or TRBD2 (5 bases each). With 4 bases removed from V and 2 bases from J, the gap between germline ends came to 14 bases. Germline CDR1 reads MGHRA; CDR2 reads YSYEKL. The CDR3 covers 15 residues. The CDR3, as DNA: TGCGCCAGCAGCCCGGGGCCAGGACCTCAAGAGACCCAGTACTTC. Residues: CASSPGPGPQETQYF.

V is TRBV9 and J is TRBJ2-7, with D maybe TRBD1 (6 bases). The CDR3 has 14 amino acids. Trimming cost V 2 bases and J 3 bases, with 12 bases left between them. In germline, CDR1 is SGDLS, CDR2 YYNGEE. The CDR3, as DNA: TGTGCCAGCAGCGTGGAACGGGACAACTACGAGCAGTACTTC. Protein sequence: CASSVERDNYEQYF.

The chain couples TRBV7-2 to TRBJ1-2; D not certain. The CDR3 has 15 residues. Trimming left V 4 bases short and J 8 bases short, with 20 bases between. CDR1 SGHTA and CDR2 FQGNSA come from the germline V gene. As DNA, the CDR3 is TGTGCCAGCAGCTCCCCCTGGGAGTCTATCTGGGGCTACACCTTC. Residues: CASSSPWESIWGYTF.

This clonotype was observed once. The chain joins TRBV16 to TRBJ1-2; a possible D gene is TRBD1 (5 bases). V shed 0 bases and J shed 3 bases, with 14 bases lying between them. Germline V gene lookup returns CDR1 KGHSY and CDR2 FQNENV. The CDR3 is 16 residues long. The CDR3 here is CASSQSMSREDYGYTF. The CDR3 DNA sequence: TGTGCCAGCAGCCAATCGATGTCCAGGGAGGACTATGGCTACACCTTC.

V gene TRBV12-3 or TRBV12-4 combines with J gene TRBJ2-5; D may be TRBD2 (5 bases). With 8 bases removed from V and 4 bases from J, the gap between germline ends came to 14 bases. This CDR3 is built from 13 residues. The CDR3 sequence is CASSQGRGETQYF. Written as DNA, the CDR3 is TGTGCCAGCTCCCAAGGACGGGGAGAGACCCAGTACTTC.

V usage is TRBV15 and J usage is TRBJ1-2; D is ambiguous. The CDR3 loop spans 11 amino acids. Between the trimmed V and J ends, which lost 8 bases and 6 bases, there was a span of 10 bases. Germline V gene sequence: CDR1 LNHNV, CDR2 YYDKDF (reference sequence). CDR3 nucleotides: TGTGCCACCCCCATGGGGAATGGCTACACCTTC. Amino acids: CATPMGNGYTF.

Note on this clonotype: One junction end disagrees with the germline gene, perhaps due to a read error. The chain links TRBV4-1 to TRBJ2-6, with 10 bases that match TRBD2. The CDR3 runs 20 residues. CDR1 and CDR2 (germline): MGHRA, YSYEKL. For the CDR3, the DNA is TGCGCCAGCAGCCTAGAAAGGGCTAGCGGGGGTAGCTCTGGGGCCAACGTCCTTACTTTC. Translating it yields CASSLERASGGSSGANVLTF.

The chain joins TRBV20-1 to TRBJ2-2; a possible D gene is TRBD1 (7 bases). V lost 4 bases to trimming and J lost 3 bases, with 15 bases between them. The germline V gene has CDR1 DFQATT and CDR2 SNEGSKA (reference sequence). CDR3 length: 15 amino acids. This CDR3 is CSATPRGAYTGELFF. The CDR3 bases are TGCAGTGCTACACCCAGGGGGGCCTACACCGGGGAGCTGTTTTTT.

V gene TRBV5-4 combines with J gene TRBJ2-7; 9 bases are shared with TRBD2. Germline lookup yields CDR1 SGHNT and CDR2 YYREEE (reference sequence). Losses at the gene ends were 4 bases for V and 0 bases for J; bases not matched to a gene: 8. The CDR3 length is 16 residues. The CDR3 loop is CASSLGLADSSYEQYF. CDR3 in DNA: TGTGCCAGCAGCCTGGGACTAGCCGATAGCTCCTACGAGCAGTACTTC.

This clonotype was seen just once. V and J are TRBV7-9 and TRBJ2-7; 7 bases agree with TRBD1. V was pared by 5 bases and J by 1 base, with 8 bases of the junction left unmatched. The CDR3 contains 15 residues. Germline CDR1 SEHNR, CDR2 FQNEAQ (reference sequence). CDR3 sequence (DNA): TGTGCCAGCAGCCGGGACAGAGCATTTTCCTACGAGCAGTACTTC. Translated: CASSRDRAFSYEQYF.

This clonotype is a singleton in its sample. CDR3: CSATPGQGPSWETQYF. DNA of the CDR3: TGCAGTGCTACACCGGGACAGGGGCCCTCTTGGGAGACCCAGTACTTC. This chain links TRBV20-1 with TRBJ2-5, with 10 bases that match TRBD1. This CDR3 contains 16 residues. The trim removed 4 bases at V and 5 bases at J, leaving 13 bases unmatched. The germline V gene encodes CDR1 DFQATT and CDR2 SNEGSKA (reference sequence).

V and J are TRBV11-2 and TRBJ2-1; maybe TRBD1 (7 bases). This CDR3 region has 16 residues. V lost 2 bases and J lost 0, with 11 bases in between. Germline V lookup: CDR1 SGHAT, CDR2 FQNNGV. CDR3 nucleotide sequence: TGTGCCAGCAGCTTAAGGCGGGACAGCTCCTACAATGAGCAGTTCTTC. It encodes CASSLRRDSSYNEQFF.